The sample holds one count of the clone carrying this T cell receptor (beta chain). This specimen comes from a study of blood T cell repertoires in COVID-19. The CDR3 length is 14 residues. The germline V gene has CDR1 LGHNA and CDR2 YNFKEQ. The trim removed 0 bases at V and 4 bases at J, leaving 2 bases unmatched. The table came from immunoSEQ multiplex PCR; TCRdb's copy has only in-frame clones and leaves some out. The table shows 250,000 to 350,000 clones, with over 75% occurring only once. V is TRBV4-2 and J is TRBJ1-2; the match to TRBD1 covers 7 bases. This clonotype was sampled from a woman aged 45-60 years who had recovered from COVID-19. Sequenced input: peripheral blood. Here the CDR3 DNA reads TGTGCCAGCAGCCAAGAGGGACAGATCTATGGCTACACCTTC. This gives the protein CASSQEGQIYGYTF.